There are a few counts of the clone carrying this T cell receptor (beta chain). Its target is not known. This sample was taken from a study of cytomegalovirus exposure and HLA in healthy donors. General observations from the study: Specific recognition of CMV antigens was confirmed in vitro for three chains (all CMV-associated).

Trimming cost V 2 bases and J 2 bases; bases outside gene matches: 7. Germline V gives CDR1 SGHTA, CDR2 FQGNSA. The CDR3 consists of 17 residues. The study ran its PCR with 60 Vbeta and 13 Jbeta primers. Generated by immunoSEQ multiplex PCR, the TCRdb table keeps only in-frame clones and is missing some. The sample includes more than 85,000 clones, less than 85% of them seen just once. This clonotype originated in a man between 40 and 49 years old in good health and CMV-seropositive. The chain joins TRBV7-2 to TRBJ2-2, with TRBD2 identical over 8 bases. The sample comprised PBMCs. CDR3 amino acids: CASSLWGSGVNTGELFF. CDR3 bases: TGTGCCAGCAGCTTATGGGGTAGCGGGGTAAACACCGGGGAGCTGTTTTTT.